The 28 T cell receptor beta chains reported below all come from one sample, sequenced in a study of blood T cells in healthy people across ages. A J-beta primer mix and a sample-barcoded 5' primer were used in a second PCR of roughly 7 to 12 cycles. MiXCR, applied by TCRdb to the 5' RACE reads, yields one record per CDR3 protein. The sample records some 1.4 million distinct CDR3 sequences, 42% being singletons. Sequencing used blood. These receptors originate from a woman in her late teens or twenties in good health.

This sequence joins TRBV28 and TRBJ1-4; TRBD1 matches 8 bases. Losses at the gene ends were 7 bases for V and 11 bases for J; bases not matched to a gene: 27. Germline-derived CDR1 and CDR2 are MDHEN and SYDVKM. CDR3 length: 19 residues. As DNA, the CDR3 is TGTGCCAGCAATTCATACGGTCCTAAAGGACAGGGAGTTTCGTATAAACTGTTTTTT. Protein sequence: CASNSYGPKGQGVSYKLFF.

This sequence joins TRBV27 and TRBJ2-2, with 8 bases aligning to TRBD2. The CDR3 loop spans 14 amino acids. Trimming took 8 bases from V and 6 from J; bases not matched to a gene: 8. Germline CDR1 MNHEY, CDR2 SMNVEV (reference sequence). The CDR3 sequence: CASGWSSGAGELFF. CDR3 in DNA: TGTGCCAGCGGCTGGAGTAGCGGGGCCGGGGAGCTGTTTTTT.

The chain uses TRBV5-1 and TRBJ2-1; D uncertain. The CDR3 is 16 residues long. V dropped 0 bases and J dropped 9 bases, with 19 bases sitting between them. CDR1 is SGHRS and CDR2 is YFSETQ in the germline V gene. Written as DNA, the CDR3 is TGCGCCAGCAGCTTGGGGGCTCTAGGACGGACCCCTGAGCAGTTCTTC. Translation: CASSLGALGRTPEQFF.

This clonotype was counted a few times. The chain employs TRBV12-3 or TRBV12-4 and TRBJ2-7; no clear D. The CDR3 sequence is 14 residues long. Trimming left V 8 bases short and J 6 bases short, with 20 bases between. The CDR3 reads CASSPPSSLGEQYF. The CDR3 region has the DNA TGTGCCAGCTCCCCTCCGTCCTCACTGGGCGAGCAGTACTTC.

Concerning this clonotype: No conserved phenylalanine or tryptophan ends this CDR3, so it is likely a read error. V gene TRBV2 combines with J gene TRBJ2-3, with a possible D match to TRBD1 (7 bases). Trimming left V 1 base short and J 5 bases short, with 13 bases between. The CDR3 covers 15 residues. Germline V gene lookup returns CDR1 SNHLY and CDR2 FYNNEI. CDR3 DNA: TGTGCCAGCAGTGAAGGGAGTCAGGGGGGAGATACGCAGTATTAT. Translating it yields CASSEGSQGGDTQYY.

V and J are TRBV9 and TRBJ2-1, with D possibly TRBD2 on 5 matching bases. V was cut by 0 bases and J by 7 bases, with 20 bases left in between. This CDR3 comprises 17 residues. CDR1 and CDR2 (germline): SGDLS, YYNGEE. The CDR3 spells CASSVATSQSGPNEQFF. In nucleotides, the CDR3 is TGTGCCAGCAGCGTAGCTACGAGCCAGAGCGGTCCTAATGAGCAGTTCTTC.

For the CDR3, the DNA is TGTGCCAGCAGAGGCAGACTGCCAGATACGCAGTATTTT. Protein sequence: CASRGRLPDTQYF. The V gene is TRBV7-6, the J gene TRBJ2-3; D uncertain. Germline assignment: CDR1 SGHVS and CDR2 FNYEAQ. This CDR3 comprises 13 residues. V was cut by 6 bases and J by 4 bases, with 11 bases left in between.

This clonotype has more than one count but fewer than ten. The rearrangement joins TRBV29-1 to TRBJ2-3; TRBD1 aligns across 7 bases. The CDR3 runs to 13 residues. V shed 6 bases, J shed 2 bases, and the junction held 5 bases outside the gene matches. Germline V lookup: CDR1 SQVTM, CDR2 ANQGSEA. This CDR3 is CSVRTGFTDTQYF. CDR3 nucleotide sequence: TGCAGCGTGAGGACAGGATTCACAGATACGCAGTATTTT.

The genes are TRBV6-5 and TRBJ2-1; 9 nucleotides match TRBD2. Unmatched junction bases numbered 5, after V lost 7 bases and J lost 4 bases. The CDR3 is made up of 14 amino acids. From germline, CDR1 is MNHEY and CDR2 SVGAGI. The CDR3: CASKGGRAYNEQFF. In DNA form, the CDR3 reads TGTGCCAGCAAAGGCGGGAGGGCTTACAATGAGCAGTTCTTC.

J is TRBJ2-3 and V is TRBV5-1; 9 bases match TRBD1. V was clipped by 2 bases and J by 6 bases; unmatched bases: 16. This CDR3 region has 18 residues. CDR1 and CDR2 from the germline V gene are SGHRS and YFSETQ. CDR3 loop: CASSLGLPPGQGRDTQYF. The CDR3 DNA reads TGCGCCAGCAGCTTAGGGTTACCCCCGGGACAGGGTAGGGATACGCAGTATTTT.

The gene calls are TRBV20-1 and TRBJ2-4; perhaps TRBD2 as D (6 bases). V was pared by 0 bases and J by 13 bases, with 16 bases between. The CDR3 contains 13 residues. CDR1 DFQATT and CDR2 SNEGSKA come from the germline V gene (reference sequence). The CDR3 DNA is TGCAGTGCTAGAGATTTTCCCGGACGGGAGCAGTACTTC. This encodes CSARDFPGREQYF.

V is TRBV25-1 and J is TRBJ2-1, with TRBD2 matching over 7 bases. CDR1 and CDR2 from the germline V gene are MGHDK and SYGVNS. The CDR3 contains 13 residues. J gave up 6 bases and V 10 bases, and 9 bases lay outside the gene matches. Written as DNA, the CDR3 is TGTGCCACCCAGCGGGACTCGGGCAATGAGCAGTTCTTC. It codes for CATQRDSGNEQFF.

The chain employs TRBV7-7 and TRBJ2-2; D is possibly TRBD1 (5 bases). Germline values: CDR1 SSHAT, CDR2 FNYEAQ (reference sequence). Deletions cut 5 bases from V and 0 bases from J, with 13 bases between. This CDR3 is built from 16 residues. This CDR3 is CASSPRQSANTGELFF. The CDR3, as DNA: TGTGCCAGCAGCCCCAGACAGAGCGCGAACACCGGGGAGCTGTTTTTT.

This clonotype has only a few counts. In DNA form, the CDR3 reads TGTGCCAGCAGCTTGGACAGGCCAACTAATGAAAAACTGTTTTTT. Residues: CASSLDRPTNEKLFF. The gene calls are TRBV5-5 and TRBJ1-4; perhaps TRBD1 as D (5 bases). The V gene's germline CDR1 is SGHKS and CDR2 YYEKEE (reference sequence). The CDR3 has 15 amino acids. The V end was cut by 0 bases, the J end by 0 bases, with 6 bases between.

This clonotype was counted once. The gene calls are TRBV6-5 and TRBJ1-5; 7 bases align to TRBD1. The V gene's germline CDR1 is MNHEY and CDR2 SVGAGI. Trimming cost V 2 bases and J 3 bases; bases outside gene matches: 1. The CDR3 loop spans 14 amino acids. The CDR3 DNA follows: TGTGCCAGCAGTTACGACAGGGCCAATCAGCCCCAGCATTTT. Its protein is CASSYDRANQPQHF.

In DNA form, the CDR3 reads TGTGCCAGCAGTAAAGGGGGAGGTCCAAGCTCCTACGAGCAGTACTTC. Translated, it gives CASSKGGGPSSYEQYF. The genes are TRBV6-1 and TRBJ2-7; D tentatively fits TRBD1 or TRBD2 (6 bases each). The V gene lost 5 bases and the J gene lost 0 bases, with 17 bases spanning the gap. Germline lookup yields CDR1 MNHNS and CDR2 SASEGT. The CDR3 is 16 residues long.

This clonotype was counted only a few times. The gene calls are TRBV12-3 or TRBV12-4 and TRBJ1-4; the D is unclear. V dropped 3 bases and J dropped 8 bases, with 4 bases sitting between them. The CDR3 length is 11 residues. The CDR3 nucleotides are TGTGCCAGCAGTTTGGAAGAAAAACTGTTTTTT. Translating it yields CASSLEEKLFF.

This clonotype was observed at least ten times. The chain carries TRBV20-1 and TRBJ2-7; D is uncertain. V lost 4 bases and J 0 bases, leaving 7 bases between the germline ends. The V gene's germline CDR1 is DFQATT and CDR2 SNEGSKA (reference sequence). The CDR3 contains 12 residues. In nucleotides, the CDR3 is TGCAGTGCTACCGACGGCTCCTACGAGCAGTACTTC. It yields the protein CSATDGSYEQYF.

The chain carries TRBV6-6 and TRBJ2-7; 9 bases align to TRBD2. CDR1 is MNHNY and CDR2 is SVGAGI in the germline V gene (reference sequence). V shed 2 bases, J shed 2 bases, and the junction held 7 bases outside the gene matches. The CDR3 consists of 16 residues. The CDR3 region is CASSYGRGRVTYEQYF. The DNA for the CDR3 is TGTGCCAGCAGTTACGGACGCGGGAGGGTGACCTACGAGCAGTACTTC.

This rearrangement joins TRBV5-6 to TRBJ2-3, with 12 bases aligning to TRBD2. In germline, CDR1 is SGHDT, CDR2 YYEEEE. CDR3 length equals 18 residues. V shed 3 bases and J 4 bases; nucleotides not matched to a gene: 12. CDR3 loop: CASSYPSGGGLKADTQYF. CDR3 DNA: TGTGCCAGCAGCTATCCTAGCGGGGGGGGGTTAAAGGCAGATACGCAGTATTTT.

The CDR3 coding sequence is TGTGCCACCAGCAAAGAGACAGGGGTCAGCTATGGCTACACCTTC. Its translation: CATSKETGVSYGYTF. The chain links TRBV15 to TRBJ1-2; 8 bases match TRBD1. Per the germline V gene, CDR1 is LNHNV and CDR2 is YYDKDF (reference sequence). This CDR3 has 15 amino acids. V shed 4 bases, J shed 4 bases, and the junction held 8 bases outside the gene matches.

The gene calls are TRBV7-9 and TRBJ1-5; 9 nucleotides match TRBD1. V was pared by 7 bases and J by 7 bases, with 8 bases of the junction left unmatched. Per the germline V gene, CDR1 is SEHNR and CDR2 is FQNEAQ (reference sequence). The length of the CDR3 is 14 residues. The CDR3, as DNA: TGTGCCAGCAAATCCGGGACAGGGTTCCAGCCCCAGCATTTT. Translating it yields CASKSGTGFQPQHF.

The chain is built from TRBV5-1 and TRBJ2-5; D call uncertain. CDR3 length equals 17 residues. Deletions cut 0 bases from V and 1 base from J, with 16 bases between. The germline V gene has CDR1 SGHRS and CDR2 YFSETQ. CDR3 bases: TGCGCCAGCAGCTTGGAGTCTCGGGCGGTTTTCCAAGAGACCCAGTACTTC. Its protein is CASSLESRAVFQETQYF.

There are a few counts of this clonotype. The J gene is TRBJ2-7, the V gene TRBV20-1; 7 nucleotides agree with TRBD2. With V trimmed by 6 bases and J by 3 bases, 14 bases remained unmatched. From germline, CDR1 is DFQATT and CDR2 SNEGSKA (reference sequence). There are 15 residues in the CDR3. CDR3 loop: CSASPPASGIYEQYF. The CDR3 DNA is TGCAGTGCCAGCCCCCCAGCTAGCGGAATCTACGAGCAGTACTTC.

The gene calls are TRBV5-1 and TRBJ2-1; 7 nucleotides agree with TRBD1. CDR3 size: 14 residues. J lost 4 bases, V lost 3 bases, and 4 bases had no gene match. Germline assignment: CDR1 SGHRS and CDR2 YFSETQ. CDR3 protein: CASSSGQRYNEQFF. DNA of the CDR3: TGCGCCAGCAGCTCGGGACAGCGATACAATGAGCAGTTCTTC.

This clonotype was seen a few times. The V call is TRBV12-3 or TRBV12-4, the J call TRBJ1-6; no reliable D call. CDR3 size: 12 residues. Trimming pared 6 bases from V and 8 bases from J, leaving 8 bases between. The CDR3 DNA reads TGTGCCAGCAGGTTAAAGGATTCACCCCTCCACTTT. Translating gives CASRLKDSPLHF.

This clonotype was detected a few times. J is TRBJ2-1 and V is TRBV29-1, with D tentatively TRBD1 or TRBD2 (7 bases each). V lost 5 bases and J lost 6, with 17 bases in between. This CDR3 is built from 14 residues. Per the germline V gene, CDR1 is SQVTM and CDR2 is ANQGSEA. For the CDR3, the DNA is TGCAGCGTTCCTCAGGGGGGGGCCTTCAATGAGCAGTTCTTC. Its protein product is CSVPQGGAFNEQFF.

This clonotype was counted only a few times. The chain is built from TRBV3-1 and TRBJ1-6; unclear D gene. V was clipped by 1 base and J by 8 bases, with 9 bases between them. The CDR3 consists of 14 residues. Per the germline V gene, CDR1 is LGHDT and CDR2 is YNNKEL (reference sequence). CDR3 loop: CASSQGVKDSPLHF. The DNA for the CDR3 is TGTGCCAGCAGCCAAGGGGTGAAGGATTCACCCCTCCACTTT.